This TCR beta chain is from a study of persistence of HIV-infected CD4 T cells. Sequencing used immunoSEQ version 4 in survey mode. Sequenced by immunoSEQ multiplex PCR; TCRdb stores in-frame clones only, minus some. The sample has about 40,000 clones; 75% to 85% are singletons. The CDR3 spans 12 residues. Germline V gene data show CDR1 as MNHEY and CDR2 as SMNVEV (reference sequence). Cells were stimulated with overlapping HIV-1 Gag 15-mer peptides. CD40L/CD69 double-negative CD45RO-high memory CD4+ T cells were collected. For approximately 17 hours, CD8-depleted PBMCs received anti-CD28/CD49d costimulation, a CD40-blocking antibody and enfuvirtide. A word on this clone: Its antigen remains unidentified. At one boundary the junction diverges from the germline segment, which might be a read error.

This material consisted of CD4+ T cells sorted from PBMCs after 18-hour stimulation, taken from a patient who received antiretroviral therapy. This TCR was recovered from an adult man with HIV who was CMV-seropositive. The chain links TRBV27 to TRBJ1-1; no firm D call. CDR3: CASSHFGPLLIF. The CDR3 DNA reads TGTGCCAGCAGCCATTTCGGGCCGCTCTTGATTTTT.